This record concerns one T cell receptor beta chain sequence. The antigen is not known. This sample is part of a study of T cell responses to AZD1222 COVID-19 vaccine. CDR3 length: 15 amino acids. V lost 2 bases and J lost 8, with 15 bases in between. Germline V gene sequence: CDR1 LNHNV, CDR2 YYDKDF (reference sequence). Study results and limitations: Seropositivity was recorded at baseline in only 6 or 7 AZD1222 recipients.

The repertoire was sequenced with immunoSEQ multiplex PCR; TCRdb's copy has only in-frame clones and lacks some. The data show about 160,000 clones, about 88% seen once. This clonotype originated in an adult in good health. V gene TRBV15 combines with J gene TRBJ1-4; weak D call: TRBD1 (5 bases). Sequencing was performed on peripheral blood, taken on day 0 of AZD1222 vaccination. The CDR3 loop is CATSRFQGPGEKLFF. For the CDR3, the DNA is TGTGCCACCAGCAGATTCCAGGGCCCAGGGGAAAAACTGTTTTTT.